What follows are 20 T cell receptor beta chains derived from one specimen sequenced in a study of T cells in Graves' hyperthyroidism and ophthalmopathy. The TCR beta CDR3 regions underwent amplification using RNA transcripts as the source. Primed by the HTBI set, a first-round RT-PCR was run on the TCR CDR3. TCRdb independently ran MiXCR on the multiplex PCR reads; one entry per CDR3 protein. The sample carries 300,000 to 450,000 distinct CDR3 sequences, about a sixth recorded once. Input material: blood. These receptors were taken from a woman in her twenties or thirties with Graves' hyperthyroidism that later progressed to Graves' ophthalmopathy.

This clonotype has ten or more counts. V and J are TRBV28 and TRBJ1-2, with D uncertain. The CDR3 length is 14 residues. Per the germline V gene, CDR1 is MDHEN and CDR2 is SYDVKM. Trimming shortened V by 10 bases and J by 2 bases, and 17 bases separated the two germline ends. DNA of the CDR3: TGTGCCACCTCACTGGGAGGGTACAACTATGGCTACACCTTC. Translated: CATSLGGYNYGYTF.

This clonotype was counted at least ten times. The V call is TRBV28, the J call TRBJ2-3; 14 bases map to TRBD2. Germline V gives CDR1 MDHEN, CDR2 SYDVKM. The CDR3 has 14 amino acids. The ends lost 8 bases at V and 4 bases at J; junction bases unmatched: 2. The CDR3 protein is CASGGLAGADTQYF. For the CDR3, the DNA is TGTGCCAGCGGGGGACTAGCGGGAGCAGATACGCAGTATTTT.

The DNA of the CDR3 is TGTGCCAGCACCTTGGGTGTGGCGTATGAGACCCAGTACTTC. The encoded protein is CASTLGVAYETQYF. The chain combines TRBV7-9 with TRBJ2-5; D is undetermined. Trimming stripped 7 bases from V and 5 bases from J, with 17 bases between. Germline assignment: CDR1 SEHNR and CDR2 FQNEAQ (reference sequence). CDR3 length: 14 amino acids.

This chain connects TRBV28 to TRBJ2-2, with D possibly TRBD1 on 8 matching bases. This CDR3 is built from 16 residues. The germline V and J ends were trimmed by 5 bases and 5 bases, with 18 bases remaining between them. Per germline, CDR1 MDHEN and CDR2 SYDVKM. CDR3 DNA sequence: TGTGCCAGCAGTCCGCGGGGGACAGGTTTTACCGGGGAGCTGTTTTTT. It translates to CASSPRGTGFTGELFF.

This chain joins TRBV4-1 and TRBJ2-5; either TRBD1 or TRBD2 may supply D (5 bases each). Germline V gives CDR1 MGHRA, CDR2 YSYEKL. The length of the CDR3 is 14 residues. Trimming pared 1 base from V and 13 bases from J, leaving 19 bases between. CDR3 residues: CASSQGGNGAGLYF. The CDR3 DNA reads as TGCGCCAGCAGCCAAGGAGGGAACGGGGCGGGTCTGTACTTC.

This clonotype was detected many times. J is TRBJ1-1 and V is TRBV15, with D possibly being TRBD1 (5 bases). This CDR3 is 17 amino acids long. Germline V gene lookup returns CDR1 LNHNV and CDR2 YYDKDF (reference sequence). V lost 3 bases, J lost 1 base, and 18 bases lay in between. This chain's CDR3 is CATSRELIRGGNTEAFF. The CDR3 bases are TGTGCCACCAGCAGGGAATTAATTCGTGGGGGGAACACTGAAGCTTTCTTT.

This clonotype was observed at least ten times. One junction end disagrees with the germline gene, perhaps due to a read error. This chain connects TRBV2 to TRBJ2-7; 13 positions agree with TRBD2. CDR3 length: 15 amino acids. Germline V gene sequence: CDR1 SNHLY, CDR2 FYNNEI. The CDR3 sequence: CASREGLAGAYEQYF. CDR3 DNA: TGTGCCAGCAGGGAAGGACTAGCGGGGGCCTACGAGCAGTACTTC.

This clonotype was observed at least ten times. This chain uses TRBV2 with TRBJ2-7, with TRBD2 identical over 7 bases. With V trimmed by 7 bases and J by 7 bases, 7 bases remained unmatched. Germline lookup yields CDR1 SNHLY and CDR2 FYNNEI. The CDR3 extends over 12 amino acids. CDR3 loop: CASNGGRWEQYF. DNA for the CDR3: TGTGCCAGCAACGGGGGGAGGTGGGAGCAGTACTTC.

This clonotype appeared many times. The chain uses TRBV5-1 and TRBJ1-6; no reliable D call. Germline CDR1 and CDR2: SGHRS and YFSETQ. V shed 0 bases and J shed 5 bases, with 9 bases lying between them. The CDR3 consists of 15 residues. CDR3 bases: TGCGCCAGCAGCTTGGTCTATGCGAATAATTCACCCCTCCACTTT. It yields the protein CASSLVYANNSPLHF.

This clonotype was seen repeatedly, ten times or more. This chain joins TRBV6-1 and TRBJ1-6; the D is unclear. This CDR3 region has 14 residues. Trimming stripped 8 bases from V and 4 bases from J, with 12 bases between. Per the germline V gene, CDR1 is MNHNS and CDR2 is SASEGT. The CDR3 sequence: CASFEGPYNSPLHF. DNA of the CDR3: TGTGCCAGCTTCGAAGGGCCATATAATTCACCCCTCCACTTT.

This clonotype was detected many times. This chain uses TRBV11-3 with TRBJ2-5; weak D call: TRBD1 (6 bases). This CDR3 is built from 15 residues. The germline V gene has CDR1 SGHNT and CDR2 YENEEA. The V end lost 1 base, the J end lost 5 bases, and 14 bases lay between the germline ends. The CDR3 DNA is TGTGCCAGCAGCTTAGGCCGACAGGTCGGGGAGACCCAGTACTTC. This translates into CASSLGRQVGETQYF.

The DNA for the CDR3 is TGTGCCAGCAGTTTCGGACTAGCGGCCGGGGAGCTGTTTTTT. Its translation is CASSFGLAAGELFF. The rearrangement joins TRBV27 to TRBJ2-2; 10 nucleotides line up with TRBD2. This CDR3 has 14 residues. In germline, CDR1 is MNHEY, CDR2 SMNVEV (reference sequence). V was pared by 3 bases and J by 6 bases, with 1 base of the junction left unmatched.

The V gene is TRBV2, the J gene TRBJ2-5, with D possibly matching TRBD1 (6 bases). This CDR3 has 14 residues. Germline loops: CDR1 SNHLY, CDR2 FYNNEI. The germline V and J ends were trimmed by 3 bases and 6 bases, with 14 bases remaining between them. The CDR3 region is CASSDVVGTKTQYF. The CDR3 bases are TGTGCCAGCAGTGATGTCGTTGGGACAAAGACCCAGTACTTC.

This chain uses TRBV10-2 with TRBJ2-7; D remains ambiguous. Trimming pared 5 bases from V and 1 base from J, leaving 12 bases between. The germline V gene has CDR1 WSHSY and CDR2 SAAADI. The CDR3 totals 14 residues. This CDR3 is CASSPELESYEQYF. The CDR3 coding sequence is TGCGCCAGCAGTCCAGAATTAGAATCCTACGAGCAGTACTTC.

V and J are TRBV20-1 and TRBJ2-3; either TRBD1 or TRBD2 may supply D (6 bases each). The CDR3 contains 16 residues. Germline V gives CDR1 DFQATT, CDR2 SNEGSKA (reference sequence). The germline V and J ends were trimmed by 1 base and 0 bases, with 14 bases remaining between them. CDR3 nucleotides: TGCAGTGCTAGAGCGGGGGCTCTGGCTAGCACAGATACGCAGTATTTT. This codes for CSARAGALASTDTQYF.

This clonotype was counted at least ten times. This rearrangement joins TRBV2 to TRBJ2-7; a possible D gene is TRBD1 (5 bases). Per germline, CDR1 SNHLY and CDR2 FYNNEI. CDR3 length equals 13 residues. The germline V and J ends were trimmed by 8 bases and 4 bases, with 15 bases remaining between them. CDR3 DNA sequence: TGTGCCAGCGCCTCCAGGGAAGAGTACGAGCAGTACTTC. Its protein is CASASREEYEQYF.

Ten or more counts support this clonotype. The chain employs TRBV28 and TRBJ2-7; 9 bases are shared with TRBD2. The CDR3 has 15 amino acids. Germline trimming cut 1 base from V and 5 bases from J; bases unmatched to any gene: 6. The V gene's germline CDR1 is MDHEN and CDR2 SYDVKM. CDR3 sequence: CASSLLLAGRDEQYF. The CDR3 DNA reads as TGTGCCAGCAGTTTATTGCTAGCGGGACGAGACGAGCAGTACTTC.

This clonotype was counted at least ten times. V usage is TRBV5-5 and J usage is TRBJ2-7; 7 bases map to TRBD1. J lost 2 bases, V lost 0 bases, and 5 bases had no gene match. Germline V gene data show CDR1 as SGHKS and CDR2 as YYEKEE (reference sequence). CDR3 length: 15 amino acids. CDR3 sequence: CASSLAGTVAYEQYF. CDR3 nucleotide sequence: TGTGCCAGCAGCTTGGCCGGGACAGTGGCCTACGAGCAGTACTTC.

This clonotype was counted between two and nine times. The chain employs TRBV7-8 and TRBJ2-5; no clear D gene. CDR1 is SGHVS, CDR2 FQNEAQ, per germline. The length of the CDR3 is 11 residues. Trimming removed 1 base at V and 7 bases at J, with 4 bases between. The CDR3, as DNA: TGTGCCAGCAGCTTAGACGGGACCCAGTACTTC. Protein: CASSLDGTQYF.

The table lists this clonotype with many counts. V gene TRBV2 combines with J gene TRBJ2-7, with 7 nucleotides matching TRBD1. Germline V CDR1 and CDR2: SNHLY, FYNNEI. V lost 4 bases and J lost 6; bases outside the gene matches: 6. CDR3 length equals 13 residues. Written as DNA, the CDR3 is TGTGCCAGCAGTGGACAGGGTGTCGGCGAGCAGTACTTC. It yields the protein CASSGQGVGEQYF. Variable domain in full (rest from reference TRBV2 and TRBJ2-7): EPEVTQTPSHQVTQMGQEVILRCVPISNHLYFYWYRQILGQKVEFLVSFYNNEISEKSEIFDDQFSVERPDGSNFTLKIRSTKLEDSAMYFCASSGQGVGEQYFGPGTRLTVT.